These 20 T cell receptor beta chains were all obtained from the same sample, sequenced in a study of Graves' ophthalmopathy and Graves' hyperthyroidism. The authors amplified TCR beta CDR3 regions, and they did so from RNA transcripts for repertoire sequencing. First-round RT-PCR with HTBI primers preceded a second-round multiplex PCR. TCRdb itself ran the multiplex PCR reads through MiXCR, one entry per CDR3 protein. The sample carries about 620,000 distinct CDR3 sequences, 22% recorded once. The sample was peripheral blood. Receptors were obtained from a woman younger than 30 with stable Graves' hyperthyroidism. Some clones in this sample may be carry-over from other donors' samples.

This clonotype was counted only a few times. V gene TRBV30 combines with J gene TRBJ1-5; 8 nucleotides agree with TRBD1. The CDR3 runs 13 residues. The germline gives CDR1 GTSNPN, CDR2 SVGIG (reference sequence). Germline trimming cut 2 bases from V and 4 bases from J; bases unmatched to any gene: 1. CDR3 nucleotide sequence: TGTGCCTGGAGTTGGGACAGGAATCAGCCCCAGCATTTT. It specifies CAWSWDRNQPQHF. The full variable domain, its missing parts supplied by reference TRBV30 and TRBJ1-5, is SQTIHQWPATLVQPVGSPLSLECTVEGTSNPNLYWYRQAAGRGLQLLFYSVGIGQISSEVPQNLSASRPQDRQFILSSKKLLLSDSGFYLCAWSWDRNQPQHFGDGTRLSIL.

There are many counts of this clonotype. The V call is TRBV30, the J call TRBJ2-5; D gene unclear. V lost 2 bases, J lost 0 bases, and 13 bases lay in between. CDR3 size: 15 residues. The germline V gene encodes CDR1 GTSNPN and CDR2 SVGIG (reference sequence). The CDR3 nucleotides are TGTGCCTGGAGTAGGAACAGTATCAACCAAGAGACCCAGTACTTC. As protein: CAWSRNSINQETQYF.

Many counts were recorded for this clonotype. The chain joins TRBV6-5 to TRBJ1-1, with a possible D match to TRBD1 (6 bases). Per germline, CDR1 MNHEY and CDR2 SVGAGI. Trimming removed 0 bases at V and 4 bases at J, with 12 bases between. CDR3 length equals 15 residues. In DNA, the CDR3 is TGTGCCAGCAGTTACTCAAACCAGGGGAGCACTGAAGCTTTCTTT. Translated: CASSYSNQGSTEAFF.

This clonotype was seen ten or more times. The chain is built from TRBV19 and TRBJ1-2; D is ambiguous. Germline V gene lookup returns CDR1 LNHDA and CDR2 SQIVND (reference sequence). The CDR3 length is 15 residues. V gave up 3 bases and J gave up 7 bases, with 18 bases separating them. The CDR3 bases are TGTGCCAGTAGTATGGACGACATCGTCGAGGGTGGCTACACCTTC. As protein: CASSMDDIVEGGYTF. The entire variable domain, with the rest obtained from reference TRBV19 and TRBJ1-2, is as follows: DGGITQSPKYLFRKEGQNVTLSCEQNLNHDAMYWYRQDPGQGLRLIYYSQIVNDFQKGDIAEGYSVSREKKESFPLTVTSAQKNPTAFYLCASSMDDIVEGGYTFGSGTRLTVV.

At least ten counts were recorded for this clonotype. Here the CDR3 reads CASSSDWYEQYF. CDR3 DNA: TGTGCCAGCAGTTCCGACTGGTACGAGCAGTACTTC. The chain links TRBV12-3 or TRBV12-4 to TRBJ2-7; D is unresolved. This CDR3 has 12 amino acids. Trimming shortened V by 4 bases and J by 4 bases, and 8 bases separated the two germline ends.

This clonotype has a count of ten or more. The chain carries TRBV29-1 and TRBJ1-2; D perhaps matches TRBD1 (6 bases). Per the germline V gene, CDR1 is SQVTM and CDR2 is ANQGSEA. With 3 bases removed from V and 7 bases from J, the gap between germline ends came to 18 bases. The length of the CDR3 is 14 residues. In DNA form, the CDR3 reads TGCAGCGTTGATACGGGGGCCTTAGGGTTTGGCTACACCTTC. Translated: CSVDTGALGFGYTF. The whole variable domain, filled in from reference TRBV29-1 and TRBJ1-2, reads SAVISQKPSRDICQRGTSLTIQCQVDSQVTMMFWYRQQPGQSLTLIATANQGSEATYESGFVIDKFPISRPNLTFSTLTVSNMSPEDSSIYLCSVDTGALGFGYTFGSGTRLTVV.

This clonotype was seen at least ten times. In DNA form, the CDR3 reads TGTGCCAGTGGGGCGTGGTGGAACACTGAAGCTTTCTTT. It translates to CASGAWWNTEAFF. V and J are TRBV19 and TRBJ1-1; D is perhaps TRBD1 (5 bases). Trimming removed 8 bases from V and 1 base from J, with 11 bases in between. The CDR3 runs to 13 residues. The germline CDR1 and CDR2 sequences are LNHDA and SQIVND (reference sequence).

For the CDR3, the DNA is TGTGCCAGCAGCCCCGTGTGGGACAATTCACCCCTCCACTTT. Residues: CASSPVWDNSPLHF. The chain employs TRBV6-1 and TRBJ1-6; TRBD1 might be the D (5 bases). From germline, CDR1 is MNHNS and CDR2 SASEGT. Trimming pared 6 bases from V and 7 bases from J, leaving 13 bases between. This CDR3 has 14 residues.

The V gene is TRBV6-5, the J gene TRBJ1-3; 8 bases are shared with TRBD1. V was pared by 2 bases and J by 8 bases, with 8 bases of the junction left unmatched. The CDR3 is 15 residues long. The germline gives CDR1 MNHEY, CDR2 SVGAGI. CDR3 in amino acids: CASSYTTGDWDTIYF. The DNA of the CDR3 is TGTGCCAGCAGTTACACGACAGGGGATTGGGACACCATATATTTT.

This chain connects TRBV6-2 or TRBV6-3 to TRBJ2-5; 11 positions agree with TRBD2. The CDR3 loop spans 13 amino acids. V lost 11 bases, J lost 5 bases, and 7 bases stayed unmatched. Germline V gives CDR1 MNHEY, CDR2 SVGEGT. CDR3 DNA sequence: TGTGCCCTTAGCGGGGGGGCCTTTGAGACCCAGTACTTC. Residues: CALSGGAFETQYF.

The chain joins TRBV2 to TRBJ2-5, with D tentatively TRBD2 (5 bases). The CDR3 extends over 15 amino acids. CDR1 and CDR2 (germline): SNHLY, FYNNEI. Trimming shortened V by 3 bases and J by 7 bases, and 18 bases separated the two germline ends. The CDR3 is CASSEEALVGGTQYF. The CDR3 DNA reads as TGTGCCAGCAGTGAGGAGGCACTAGTCGGTGGGACCCAGTACTTC.

There are many counts of this clonotype. The V and J genes are TRBV12-3 or TRBV12-4 and TRBJ2-5, with 7 nucleotides matching TRBD2. Trimming removed 5 bases from V and 1 base from J; junction bases left unmatched: 10. This CDR3 has 16 residues. Here the CDR3 DNA reads TGTGCCAGCAGTCTCCTCGTCGGGGGGAGCCAAGAGACCCAGTACTTC. Translation gives CASSLLVGGSQETQYF.

This clonotype was counted at least ten times. The chain links TRBV6-2 or TRBV6-3 to TRBJ2-5; D possibly uses TRBD1 or TRBD2 (6 bases each). The CDR3 has 15 amino acids. In germline, CDR1 is MNHEY, CDR2 SVGEGT. The V end lost 2 bases, the J end lost 5 bases, and 15 bases lay between the germline ends. CDR3 nucleotides: TGTGCCAGCAGTTACCCAGCAAGGGGGGTCGAGACCCAGTACTTC. Translating it yields CASSYPARGVETQYF.

In its sample, this clonotype was seen many times. This chain connects TRBV2 to TRBJ1-2; 7 bases line up with TRBD1. V dropped 6 bases and J dropped 5; count of bases not matched to a gene: 15. The germline V gene encodes CDR1 SNHLY and CDR2 FYNNEI. CDR3 length equals 16 residues. The chain's CDR3 is CASRAGGRGGDYGYTF. Here the CDR3 DNA reads TGTGCCAGCAGAGCTGGGGGACGAGGGGGCGATTATGGCTACACCTTC.

This chain uses TRBV28 with TRBJ2-7; D unresolved. V was cut by 3 bases and J by 2 bases, with 8 bases left in between. CDR3 length: 13 amino acids. CDR1 is MDHEN and CDR2 is SYDVKM in the germline V gene. The CDR3 sequence is CASSFGPPYEQYF. The CDR3 DNA reads as TGTGCCAGCAGTTTCGGGCCTCCCTACGAGCAGTACTTC.

The chain uses TRBV20-1 and TRBJ1-5; 9 nucleotides align to TRBD1. J lost 6 bases, V lost 0 bases, and 9 bases had no gene match. The CDR3 has 16 residues. The V gene's germline CDR1 is DFQATT and CDR2 SNEGSKA (reference sequence). In DNA, the CDR3 is TGCAGTGCTAGAGATCCGAGCCGGGACAGGGCTCAGCCCCAGCATTTT. Residues: CSARDPSRDRAQPQHF.

The sample holds a few counts of this clonotype. This chain connects TRBV3-1 to TRBJ2-7; 11 bases fit TRBD2. Germline V gene lookup returns CDR1 LGHDT and CDR2 YNNKEL (reference sequence). V trimming: 3 bases; J trimming: 3 bases; junction bases outside the gene matches: 4. This CDR3 is 15 amino acids long. CDR3 coding DNA: TGTGCCAGCAGCCAGGAGGGACTAGCGGTCTACGAGCAGTACTTC. Translated: CASSQEGLAVYEQYF.

This clonotype has at least ten counts. The V gene is TRBV5-1, the J gene TRBJ1-1; no firm D call. Germline V gene data show CDR1 as SGHRS and CDR2 as YFSETQ. This CDR3 is 13 amino acids long. Trimming pared 0 bases from V and 2 bases from J, leaving 5 bases between. The DNA for the CDR3 is TGCGCCAGCAGCTTGGAAGACAACACTGAAGCTTTCTTT. This translates into CASSLEDNTEAFF.

A note on this clonotype: This may be a read error: a much more frequent sequence differs by one nucleotide. The V call is TRBV12-3 or TRBV12-4, the J call TRBJ1-1; D gene uncertain. Trimming pared 3 bases from V and 6 bases from J, leaving 11 bases between. The CDR3 contains 13 residues. The CDR3 nucleotides are TGTGCCAGCAGTTTCAGGCAATCGGCTGAAGCTTTCTTT. This encodes CASSFRQSAEAFF.

This clonotype was observed at least ten times. The chain links TRBV19 to TRBJ2-7; 9 positions match TRBD1. From germline, CDR1 is LNHDA and CDR2 SQIVND (reference sequence). V lost 6 bases to trimming and J lost 5 bases; unmatched junction nucleotides: 8. This CDR3 has 14 amino acids. DNA of the CDR3: TGTGCCAGTAGAACGGGACAGGGTATCGACGAGCAGTACTTC. It encodes CASRTGQGIDEQYF.